A single sample gave rise to the 15 T cell receptor beta chains below, sequenced in a study of blood T cell repertoires in COVID-19. The repertoire was sequenced with immunoSEQ multiplex PCR; TCRdb's copy has only in-frame clones and lacks some. The sample has 45,000 to 60,000 clones, about 91% seen once. The specimen was peripheral blood. All receptors come from a man aged 50 to 59 with acute or convalescent COVID-19.

The rearrangement uses TRBV7-9 and TRBJ1-1, with D unclear. CDR3 length: 13 residues. Germline V gives CDR1 SEHNR, CDR2 FQNEAQ (reference sequence). V lost 5 bases to trimming and J lost 1 base, with 8 bases between them. The CDR3 DNA follows: TGTGCCAGCAGCCCAACGGGGAACACTGAAGCTTTCTTT. Translated: CASSPTGNTEAFF.

This sequence joins TRBV3-1 (or the pseudogene TRBV3-2) and TRBJ1-3; TRBD1 agrees at 7 bases. From germline, CDR1 is LGHDT and CDR2 YNNKEL (reference sequence). The CDR3 has 17 residues. J was trimmed by 0 bases and V by 0 bases; bases with no gene match: 5. The CDR3 bases are TGTGCCAGCAGCCAAGACACAGGGGCTACCTCTGGAAACACCATATATTTT. It is translated as CASSQDTGATSGNTIYF.

The chain joins TRBV18 to TRBJ2-5; TRBD1 matches at 8 bases. CDR1 KGHSH and CDR2 LQKENI come from the germline V gene. This CDR3 spans 14 amino acids. V lost 6 bases to trimming and J lost 5 bases; unmatched junction nucleotides: 8. CDR3 region: CASSHQGARETQYF. CDR3 DNA sequence: TGTGCCAGCTCCCATCAGGGGGCCCGGGAGACCCAGTACTTC.

V gene TRBV5-1 combines with J gene TRBJ2-3; a weak D match, TRBD2 (5 bases). The CDR3 contains 13 residues. Germline values: CDR1 SGHRS, CDR2 YFSETQ. V lost 6 bases to trimming and J lost 5 bases, with 13 bases between them. In nucleotides, the CDR3 is TGCGCCAGCACCGCCAATGAGGGAGATACGCAGTATTTT. This sequence encodes CASTANEGDTQYF.

This clone came up a few times. The J gene is TRBJ2-6, the V gene TRBV5-4; possibly TRBD2 for D (5 bases). The germline V gene has CDR1 SGHNT and CDR2 YYREEE (reference sequence). This CDR3 region has 15 residues. The V end was cut by 1 base, the J end by 0 bases, with 5 bases between. The CDR3 here is CASSLRGSGANVLTF. CDR3 DNA: TGTGCCAGCAGCTTGCGGGGCTCTGGGGCCAACGTCCTGACTTTC.

The rearrangement uses TRBV4-1 and TRBJ1-3, with D maybe TRBD1 (5 bases). The germline V and J ends were trimmed by 1 base and 4 bases, with 11 bases remaining between them. The germline V gene encodes CDR1 MGHRA and CDR2 YSYEKL. This CDR3 has 15 residues. The CDR3 is CASSQAGLYGNTIYF. CDR3 coding DNA: TGCGCCAGCAGCCAAGCAGGGTTATACGGAAACACCATATATTTT.

This sequence joins TRBV5-3 and TRBJ1-1; unclear D gene. TRBV5-3 is noted as an ORF with a role that remains uncertain. V lost 1 base and J lost 8, with 12 bases in between. The CDR3 totals 13 residues. DNA for the CDR3: TGTGCCAGAAGCTTGTTGAGAGGAAACGAAGCTTTCTTT. Translated, it gives CARSLLRGNEAFF.

J is TRBJ1-3 and V is TRBV5-1; no definite D call. The CDR3 covers 14 residues. CDR1 SGHRS and CDR2 YFSETQ come from the germline V gene. V was trimmed by 3 bases and J by 0 bases, leaving 7 bases between them. The CDR3: CASSYPDSGNTIYF. CDR3 bases: TGCGCCAGCAGCTATCCAGACTCTGGAAACACCATATATTTT.

The chain recombines TRBV9 with TRBJ2-1; 8 nucleotides agree with TRBD1. The trim removed 0 bases at V and 4 bases at J, leaving 6 bases unmatched. CDR1 is SGDLS, CDR2 YYNGEE, per germline. The CDR3 spans 16 residues. This CDR3 is CASSVDDRGLYNEQFF. The DNA for the CDR3 is TGTGCCAGCAGCGTAGACGACAGGGGTCTATACAATGAGCAGTTCTTC. Filled out from reference TRBV9 and TRBJ2-1, the complete variable domain reads DSGVTQTPKHLITATGQRVTLRCSPRSGDLSVYWYQQSLDQGLQFLIQYYNGEERAKGNILERFSAQQFPDLHSELNLSSLELGDSALYFCASSVDDRGLYNEQFFGPGTRLTVL.

This sequence joins TRBV19 and TRBJ1-2, with D possibly matching TRBD1 (5 bases). In germline, CDR1 is LNHDA, CDR2 SQIVND (reference sequence). The CDR3 covers 14 residues. The V gene lost 7 bases and the J gene lost 2 bases, with 14 bases spanning the gap. The CDR3 region has the DNA TGTGCCAGTACTCCCGGACGGGGGAACTATGGCTACACCTTC. This translates into CASTPGRGNYGYTF.

This chain uses TRBV6-1 with TRBJ1-2; D is uncertain. Per germline, CDR1 MNHNS and CDR2 SASEGT. Trimming pared 2 bases from V and 5 bases from J, leaving 6 bases between. CDR3 length equals 12 residues. In nucleotides, the CDR3 is TGTGCCAGCAGTGAATCGACATATGGCTACACCTTC. This codes for CASSESTYGYTF.

This chain connects TRBV5-6 to TRBJ1-1; no clear D. Germline CDR1 and CDR2: SGHDT and YYEEEE. V lost 2 bases and J 5 bases, leaving 4 bases between the germline ends. There are 11 residues in the CDR3. The CDR3 spells CASSFLTEAFF. CDR3 nucleotides: TGTGCCAGCAGCTTTTTAACTGAAGCTTTCTTT.

This clone was seen only a few times. The V gene is TRBV7-3, the J gene TRBJ1-5; 9 bases fit TRBD1. V lost 2 bases to trimming and J lost 2 bases; unmatched junction nucleotides: 7. This CDR3 is 17 amino acids long. In germline, CDR1 is SGHTA, CDR2 FQGTGA. In DNA, the CDR3 is TGTGCCAGCAGCTTAGATCGGGACAGGGCGGGCAATCAGCCCCAGCATTTT. It specifies CASSLDRDRAGNQPQHF.

The chain recombines TRBV28 with TRBJ1-2, with D hard to call. Germline V gene data show CDR1 as MDHEN and CDR2 as SYDVKM. Trimming left V 2 bases short and J 4 bases short, with 17 bases between. The CDR3 loop spans 16 amino acids. DNA of the CDR3: TGTGCCAGCAGTTTACCCCAGCCTAGGCACGGCTATGGCTACACCTTC. Protein product: CASSLPQPRHGYGYTF.

The rearrangement joins TRBV19 to TRBJ1-2, with D possibly being TRBD1 (6 bases). The CDR3 extends over 13 amino acids. The V and J ends lost 5 bases and 4 bases respectively, with 11 bases between them. Germline lookup yields CDR1 LNHDA and CDR2 SQIVND (reference sequence). CDR3 DNA: TGTGCCAGTAGTTTCAGGGGTAGCTATGGCTACACCTTC. It yields the protein CASSFRGSYGYTF.